The source of this TCR beta chain is a study of blood T cell repertoires in COVID-19 (dated by TCRdb to 2019 to 2021). A note on the overall study: Samples covering the acute and convalescent phases of COVID-19 were provided by collaborators in the United States, Italy and Spain. The prospective study material was composed of cDNA or gDNA derived from T cells, B-cell-depleted T cells, or PBMCs. Subjects who had been exposed to COVID-19, were actively infected with it, or had recovered from it provided the deeply sampled blood TCRbeta repertoires that made up the dataset. The repertoires were released in a freely available public database intended as a resource for research on the immune response to SARS-CoV-2. Samples came from the ongoing ImmuneRACE study (first 160 participants) plus 1,254 subjects from 6 global collaborators. Nearly every sample came with metadata listing a de-identified subject ID, COVID-19 status, age in years and sex. Where available, HLA class I and class II types were obtained from metadata supplied by the sample provider rather than from assay-based typing. Results the study describes overall, beyond this receptor: Clinical and demographic metadata were provided uncurated, with the amount varying by source and participant.

Concerning this clone itself: Which antigen it targets is not known. Base qualities are missing; no much larger clone stands one base away.

Collaborating institutions collected whole blood in K2EDTA tubes following their own protocols. For TCRbeta analysis, collaborators shipped samples in one of three forms: frozen whole blood, isolated PBMCs, or DNA extracted from either of those sample types. The immunoSEQ Assay, a bias-controlled multiplex PCR, was used to amplify TCRbeta CDR3 regions from genomic DNA. The paper's processing steps were these. Nucleated cell counts per sample were estimated from amplification of reference gene primers within the assay. To quantify the absolute abundance of each unique TCRbeta CDR3 rearrangement, sequence reads were collapsed and filtered. Productive Simpson clonality was computed per sample as the square root of Simpson's diversity index over productive rearrangements. TCRdb provides this immuneACCESS table in a form limited to in-frame rearrangements. Some clones are lacking; in checked studies, under half of them reflect an unresolved V gene, and why the rest are absent is not known. V and J calls and clone size come straight from that table; D and trimming were deduced from the DNA. The table for this sample lists about 180,000 clones; 70% to 90% of them were counted only once. The ten largest clones represent over 9.5% of the sample.

Counted from cysteine to phenylalanine, this CDR3 has 16 amino acids. The CDR3 DNA has 48 bases and is translated from base 1. CDR1 and CDR2, per the germline V gene, are MDHEN and SYDVKM. Relative to germline, V is missing 5 bases and J is missing 2 bases, with 8 bases of the junction outside any gene match. Sequenced: peripheral blood. This sequence was found in a human donor with active or convalescent COVID-19. The donor label of this sample is uncertain. The rearrangement joined TRBV28 to TRBJ2-7; 11 middle bases align to TRBD2. The CDR3 reads CASSRLAGLSPYEQYF. The DNA sequence is given as TGTGCCAGCAGTCGACTAGCGGGGCTAAGTCCCTACGAGCAGTACTTC.